This is a list of T cell receptor beta chains from one sample in a study of a mutant IDH1 vaccine in newly diagnosed glioma. Here immunoSEQ multiplex PCR was the method, and the copy in TCRdb shows in-frame clones only, minus some. The sample carries about 56,000 clones, approximately 87% recorded once. No antigen is known for these receptors. Sequencing was performed on PBMCs, taken from a glioma patient whose treatment included an IDH1 peptide vaccine. These receptors were taken from a man aged 35-49 years with glioma. The CDR3 runs from the conserved cysteine through the conserved F or W.

V,CDR3
TRBV10-2,CASSEPQTYNEQFF
TRBV7-2,CASSPNVWDYGYTF
TRBV11-2,CASSLEGAGRQPQHF
TRBV7-7,CASSLGVGASGRNEQFF
TRBV2,CASFVGQGKHEAKNIQYF
TRBV19,CASSIGNSFPNEQFF
TRBV29-1,CSVGREWRGEQYF
TRBV7-9,CASSLGLAGVDSSYNEQFF
TRBV7-2,CASSLATAEKLFF
TRBV2,CASYKGLNTEAFF
TRBV7-2,CASSLVGMINQPQHF
TRBV4-3,CASSRETSGWSGYNEQFF
TRBV2,CASRGLYEQYF
TRBV7-2,CATRRSPSSSYEQYF
TRBV29-1,CSVGDRGEQYF
TRBV27,CASSPQGNQPQHF
TRBV2,CASSEARGRMNTEAFF
TRBV14,CASSRNLAGGVDEQFF
TRBV19,CASSIRQGKTLNTEAFF
TRBV10-3,CAISPSGRSETQYF
TRBV5-1,CASVPDSGSYYEQYF
TRBV9,CASSVDAAGVREQYF
TRBV5-1,CASSQQGLGQPQHF
TRBV18,CASSLMGQDNEKLFF
TRBV9,CASSLADFGEQYF
TRBV7-9,CASSFPTGSEKLFF
TRBV15,CATRKGAVNTEAFF
TRBV18,CASSPDSQETQYF
TRBV2,CASSEIRTGYSEAFF
TRBV11-2,CASSSLQGTTEAFF
TRBV21-1,CASNLWVGETQYF
TRBV5-6,CASSRQGTSEQYF
TRBV5-6,CASSLLAETQYF
TRBV2,CASSEWAGSSYEQYF
TRBV11-2,CASSLGVTGELFF
TRBV6-1,CASSEGGIQPQHF
TRBV4-2,CASSTTGEGYGYTF